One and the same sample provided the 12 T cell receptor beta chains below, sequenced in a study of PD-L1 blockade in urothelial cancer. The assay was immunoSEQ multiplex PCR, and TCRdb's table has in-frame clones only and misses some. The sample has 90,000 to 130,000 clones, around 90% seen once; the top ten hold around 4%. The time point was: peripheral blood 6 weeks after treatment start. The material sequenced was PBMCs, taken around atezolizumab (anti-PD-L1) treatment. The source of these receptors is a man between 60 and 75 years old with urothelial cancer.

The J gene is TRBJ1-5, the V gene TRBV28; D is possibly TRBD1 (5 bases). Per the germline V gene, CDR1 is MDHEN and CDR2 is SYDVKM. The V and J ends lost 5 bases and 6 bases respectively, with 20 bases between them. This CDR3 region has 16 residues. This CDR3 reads CASSSISGIGSQPQHF. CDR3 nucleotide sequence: TGTGCCAGCAGTAGCATTTCAGGGATTGGGTCTCAGCCCCAGCATTTT.

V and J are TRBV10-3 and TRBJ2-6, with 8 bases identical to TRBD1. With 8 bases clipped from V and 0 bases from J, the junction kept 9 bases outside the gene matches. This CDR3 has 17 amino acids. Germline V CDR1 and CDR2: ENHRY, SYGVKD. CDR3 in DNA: TGTGCCATCTCCCCGGGACAGGAGTTCTCTGGGGCCAACGTCCTGACTTTC. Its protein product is CAISPGQEFSGANVLTF.

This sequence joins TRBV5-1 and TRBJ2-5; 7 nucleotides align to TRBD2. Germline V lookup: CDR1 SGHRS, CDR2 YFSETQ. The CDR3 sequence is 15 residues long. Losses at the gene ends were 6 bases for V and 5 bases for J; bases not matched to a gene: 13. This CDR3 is CASTSGRGYGETQYF. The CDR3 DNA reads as TGCGCCAGCACATCAGGGCGGGGGTACGGGGAGACCCAGTACTTC.

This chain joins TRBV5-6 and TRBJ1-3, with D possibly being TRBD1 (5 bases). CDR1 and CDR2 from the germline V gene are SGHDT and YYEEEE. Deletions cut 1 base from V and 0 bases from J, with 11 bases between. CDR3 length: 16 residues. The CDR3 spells CASSLNRRVSGNTIYF. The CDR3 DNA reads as TGTGCCAGCAGCTTGAACAGGCGCGTCTCTGGAAACACCATATATTTT.

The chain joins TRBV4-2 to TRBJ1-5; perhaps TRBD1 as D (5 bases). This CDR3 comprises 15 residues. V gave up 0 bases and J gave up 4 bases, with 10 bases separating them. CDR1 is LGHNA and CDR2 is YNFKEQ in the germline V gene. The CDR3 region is CASSQEAGRNQPQHF. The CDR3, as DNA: TGTGCCAGCAGCCAAGAGGCAGGGAGGAATCAGCCCCAGCATTTT.

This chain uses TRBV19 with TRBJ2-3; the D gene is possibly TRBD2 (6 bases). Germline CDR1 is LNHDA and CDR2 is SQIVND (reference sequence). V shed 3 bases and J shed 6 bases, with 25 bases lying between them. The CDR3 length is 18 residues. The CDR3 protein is CASSMLTGTGGPRDTQYF. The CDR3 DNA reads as TGTGCCAGTAGTATGCTAACCGGGACTGGGGGTCCAAGGGATACGCAGTATTTT. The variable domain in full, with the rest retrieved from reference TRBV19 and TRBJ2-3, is DGGITQSPKYLFRKEGQNVTLSCEQNLNHDAMYWYRQDPGQGLRLIYYSQIVNDFQKGDIAEGYSVSREKKESFPLTVTSAQKNPTAFYLCASSMLTGTGGPRDTQYFGPGTRLTVL.

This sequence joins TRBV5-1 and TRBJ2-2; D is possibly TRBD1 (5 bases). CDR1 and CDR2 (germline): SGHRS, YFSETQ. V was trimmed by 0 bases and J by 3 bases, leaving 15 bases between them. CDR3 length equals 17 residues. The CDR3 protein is CASSLAVAQGHTGELFF. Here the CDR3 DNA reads TGCGCCAGCAGCTTGGCCGTAGCTCAGGGCCACACCGGGGAGCTGTTTTTT. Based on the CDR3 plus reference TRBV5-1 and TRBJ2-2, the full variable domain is KAGVTQTPRYLIKTRGQQVTLSCSPISGHRSVSWYQQTPGQGLQFLFEYFSETQRNKGNFPGRFSGRQFSNSRSEMNVSTLELGDSALYLCASSLAVAQGHTGELFFGEGSRLTVL.

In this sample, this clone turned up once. CDR3 region: CASTTSGRAGEQYF. The CDR3 region has the DNA TGTGCCAGTACGACTAGCGGGAGGGCCGGGGAGCAGTACTTC. J is TRBJ2-7 and V is TRBV6-1; 14 positions agree with TRBD2. The V gene end was trimmed by 9 bases and the J gene end by 7 bases; junction bases not matched to a gene: 8. The CDR3 runs to 14 residues. Germline loops: CDR1 MNHNS, CDR2 SASEGT.

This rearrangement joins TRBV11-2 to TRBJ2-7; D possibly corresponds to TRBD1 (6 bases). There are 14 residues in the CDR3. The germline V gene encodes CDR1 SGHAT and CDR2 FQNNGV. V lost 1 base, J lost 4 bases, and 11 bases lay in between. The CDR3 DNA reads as TGTGCCAGCAGCTTAGTTACAGGGTCGTACGAGCAGTACTTC. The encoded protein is CASSLVTGSYEQYF.

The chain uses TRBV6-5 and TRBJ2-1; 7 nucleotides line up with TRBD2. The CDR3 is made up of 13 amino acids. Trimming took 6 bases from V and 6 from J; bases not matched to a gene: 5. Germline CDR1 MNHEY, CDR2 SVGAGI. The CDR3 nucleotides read TGTGCCAGCAGCCCCGGGACTACCAATGAGCAGTTCTTC. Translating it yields CASSPGTTNEQFF.

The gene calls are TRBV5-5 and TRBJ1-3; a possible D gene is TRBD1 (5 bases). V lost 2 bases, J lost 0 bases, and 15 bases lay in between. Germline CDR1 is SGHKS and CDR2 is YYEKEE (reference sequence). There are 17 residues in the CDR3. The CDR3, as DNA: TGTGCCAGCAGCTTAATGCGGGACCCAAGCTCTGGAAACACCATATATTTT. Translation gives CASSLMRDPSSGNTIYF.

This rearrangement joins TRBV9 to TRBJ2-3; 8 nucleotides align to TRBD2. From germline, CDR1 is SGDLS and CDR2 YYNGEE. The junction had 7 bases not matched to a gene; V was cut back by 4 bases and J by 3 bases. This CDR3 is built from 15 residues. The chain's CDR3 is CASSRGGELTDTQYF. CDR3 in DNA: TGTGCCAGCAGCCGGGGGGGGGAACTAACAGATACGCAGTATTTT.